This T cell receptor (beta chain) appears in the sequencing data of a study of persistence of HIV-infected CD4 T cells. About the study: Blood samples, up to roughly 200 mL, came from multiple time points, except two leukapheresis donors sampled once. General study findings and limits: Degenerate expanded CDR3beta sequences were enriched among CMV- and Gag-responding cells. CMV- and Gag-responding cells had lower TCRbeta richness than CD3/CD28-responding cells.

With regard to this clone: The target antigen is unknown.

The immunoSEQ assay was version 4, run in survey mode. The assay was immunoSEQ multiplex PCR, and TCRdb's table has in-frame clones only and misses some. This sample has more than 30,000 clones, with 82% found just once. V dropped 0 bases and J dropped 8 bases, with 11 bases sitting between them. The CDR3 has 14 amino acids. Germline CDR1 SGHRS, CDR2 YFSETQ. Overlapping HIV-1 Gag 15-mer peptides at approximately 1 ug per peptide per mL were used. Memory cells lacking CD40L and CD69 with high CD45RO were sorted. The chain uses TRBV5-1 and TRBJ1-4, with D unresolved. This specimen consisted of CD4+ T cells sorted from PBMCs after roughly 17-hour stimulation, obtained from a patient who received antiretroviral therapy. This receptor was identified in an adult woman with HIV who was CMV-seropositive. The CDR3 bases are TGCGCCAGCAGCTTGGGAAGCACGGTGGAAAAACTGTTTTTT. It encodes CASSLGSTVEKLFF.